The subject of this entry is one T cell receptor (beta chain). Its antigen is unknown. This sample was taken from a study of T cell repertoires in cytomegalovirus infection. As for the study in general: Matching HLA type and CMV infection were both indicated by public TCR beta signatures. Broader study findings: The ex vivo response showed dominance by HLA-C-restricted CMV-specific TCR beta clonotypes. Pooled public TCR beta family frequency picked out CMV carriers with the relevant HLA.

Trimming removed 5 bases from V and 9 bases from J; junction bases left unmatched: 18. The CDR3 covers 16 residues. Germline CDR1 SGHTA, CDR2 FQGNSA. TCRdb re-analysed the reads in MiXCR, keeping a single row per CDR3 protein. This table holds around 740,000 distinct CDR3 sequences, 35% to 45% found once. The origin of this receptor is a human donor in good health (CMV status not recorded). Some clones in this sample may be carry-over from other donors' samples. V and J are TRBV7-2 and TRBJ1-2; 7 nucleotides align to TRBD1. The sample comprised PBMCs. CDR3 bases: TGTGCCAGCAGCCCCGGGGCGGGACAGCCCCACGGATGCTACACCTTC. Encoded protein: CASSPGAGQPHGCYTF.